This entry lists 28 T cell receptor beta chains sequenced from one sample in a study of blood T cell repertoires in COVID-19 (dated by TCRdb to 2018 to 2020). The method was the immunoSEQ multiplex PCR assay. Held by TCRdb, this immuneACCESS table contains in-frame sequences only and omits some clones. Under half of the omission traces to an unresolved V gene where checked; the cause of the rest is unknown. The sample data list more than 80,000 clones, and roughly 88% of these were observed just once. The ten largest clones take up roughly 3.2% of the sample. Sequencing was carried out using peripheral blood. The source of these receptors is a woman of 80 years or more with COVID-19, enrolled during active disease.

Comment on this clone: Distinct nucleotide sequences in the sample also encode this CDR3. CDR3: CASSPSGDTIYF. In DNA form, the CDR3 reads TGTGCCAGCTCACCTTCCGGGGACACCATATATTTT. The rearrangement uses TRBV18 and TRBJ1-3; D call uncertain. The V gene lost 3 bases and the J gene lost 8 bases, with 8 bases spanning the gap. The CDR3 is 12 amino acids. Germline-derived CDR1 and CDR2 are KGHSH and LQKENI.

The rearrangement joins TRBV5-4 to TRBJ1-2; D call uncertain. Germline CDR1 SGHNT, CDR2 YYREEE (reference sequence). The CDR3 loop spans 14 amino acids. Trimming cost V 3 bases and J 0 bases, with 9 bases left between them. This CDR3 reads CASSSSTANYGYTF. Written as DNA, the CDR3 is TGTGCCAGCAGCTCCTCTACAGCTAACTATGGCTACACCTTC.

The chain uses TRBV30 and TRBJ2-3; 11 bases map to TRBD2. V was clipped by 2 bases and J by 5 bases; unmatched bases: 3. Germline CDR1 reads GTSNPN; CDR2 reads SVGIG (reference sequence). CDR3 length: 14 amino acids. The CDR3 is CAWSSGLAGDTQYF. For the CDR3, the DNA is TGTGCCTGGAGTTCAGGACTAGCGGGAGATACGCAGTATTTT. The full variable domain, with the rest looked up from reference TRBV30 and TRBJ2-3, is SQTIHQWPATLVQPVGSPLSLECTVEGTSNPNLYWYRQAAGRGLQLLFYSVGIGQISSEVPQNLSASRPQDRQFILSSKKLLLSDSGFYLCAWSSGLAGDTQYFGPGTRLTVL.

The chain carries TRBV5-5 and TRBJ2-5; the match to TRBD1 covers 8 bases. CDR1 is SGHKS, CDR2 YYEKEE, per germline (reference sequence). V lost 4 bases and J lost 2; bases outside the gene matches: 7. The length of the CDR3 is 15 residues. The CDR3, as DNA: TGTGCCAGCAGCCTAGGTGGGACAGGACAAGAGACCCAGTACTTC. It is translated as CASSLGGTGQETQYF.

The chain uses TRBV2 and TRBJ2-1; 7 positions match TRBD2. Germline assignment: CDR1 SNHLY and CDR2 FYNNEI. This CDR3 is 15 amino acids long. Losses at the gene ends were 9 bases for V and 0 bases for J; bases not matched to a gene: 8. The DNA of the CDR3 is TGTGCCAGTCTAAGCGGGACCAGCTCCTACAATGAGCAGTTCTTC. It specifies CASLSGTSSYNEQFF.

The chain employs TRBV6-2 or TRBV6-3 and TRBJ2-2; 7 bases agree with TRBD1. Germline values: CDR1 MNHEY, CDR2 SVGEGT. Unmatched junction bases numbered 7, after V lost 6 bases and J lost 0 bases. This CDR3 is 16 amino acids long. CDR3 sequence: CASSHWTGSNTGELFF. CDR3 coding DNA: TGTGCCAGCAGCCATTGGACAGGTTCGAACACCGGGGAGCTGTTTTTT.

The chain carries TRBV7-3 and TRBJ2-5; 8 nucleotides agree with TRBD2. With 4 bases clipped from V and 2 bases from J, the junction kept 9 bases outside the gene matches. This CDR3 is built from 16 residues. Germline CDR1 is SGHTA and CDR2 is FQGTGA. The CDR3 bases are TGTGCCAGCAGCTCCCATTTTGCGGGAGGACAAGAGACCCAGTACTTC. It translates to CASSSHFAGGQETQYF.

The V and J genes are TRBV28 and TRBJ1-3, with 7 bases that match TRBD1. The CDR3 runs 15 residues. Germline CDR1 and CDR2: MDHEN and SYDVKM. After removal of 5 bases from V and 2 bases from J, the junction contained 6 bases not matched to a gene. In nucleotides, the CDR3 is TGTGCCAGCAGTGCTCAGACAGGGACTGGAAACACCATATATTTT. This codes for CASSAQTGTGNTIYF.

The chain is built from TRBV11-2 and TRBJ2-3; TRBD2 is a possible D gene (7 bases). Germline V lookup: CDR1 SGHAT, CDR2 FQNNGV. Deletions cut 1 base from V and 2 bases from J, with 22 bases between. The CDR3 loop spans 19 amino acids. CDR3 nucleotides: TGTGCCAGCAGCTTAGGTGAGTCGGGGGGCCTGAAAACCACAGATACGCAGTATTTT. Its protein is CASSLGESGGLKTTDTQYF. Full variable domain (missing parts from reference TRBV11-2 and TRBJ2-3): EAGVAQSPRYKIIEKRQSVAFWCNPISGHATLYWYQQILGQGPKLLIQFQNNGVVDDSQLPKDRFSAERLKGVDSTLKIQPAKLEDSAVYLCASSLGESGGLKTTDTQYFGPGTRLTVL.

The V call is TRBV7-8, the J call TRBJ2-5; a possible D gene is TRBD2 (5 bases). V lost 4 bases and J 0 bases, leaving 15 bases between the germline ends. The CDR3 spans 16 residues. The germline V gene has CDR1 SGHVS and CDR2 FQNEAQ. The CDR3 DNA reads as TGTGCCAGCAGCTCCCACCGGGGAACAAACCAAGAGACCCAGTACTTC. This codes for CASSSHRGTNQETQYF.

This chain uses TRBV12-3 or TRBV12-4 with TRBJ1-1; D unresolved. Trimming pared 3 bases from V and 5 bases from J, leaving 10 bases between. CDR3 length: 13 amino acids. The chain's CDR3 is CASSFGRATEAFF. The CDR3 nucleotides read TGTGCCAGCAGTTTTGGGCGTGCAACTGAAGCTTTCTTT.

The sample holds a few counts of this clone. The chain recombines TRBV6-5 with TRBJ1-1; 7 bases align to TRBD1. This CDR3 has 13 amino acids. Germline V gene data show CDR1 as MNHEY and CDR2 as SVGAGI. Trimming removed 5 bases from V and 4 bases from J; junction bases left unmatched: 4. CDR3 nucleotide sequence: TGTGCCAGCAGTCCCAACAGGGGCACTGAAGCTTTCTTT. Protein: CASSPNRGTEAFF.

The gene calls are TRBV7-3 and TRBJ2-3; a possible D gene is TRBD1 (6 bases). CDR3 length equals 15 residues. Germline CDR1 SGHTA, CDR2 FQGTGA. V was trimmed by 2 bases and J by 3 bases, leaving 12 bases between them. The CDR3 DNA reads TGTGCCAGCAGCTTAGACCCAGGGGTTACAGATACGCAGTATTTT. Translated, it gives CASSLDPGVTDTQYF.

This sequence joins TRBV5-1 and TRBJ2-3, with 7 bases lining up with TRBD2. This CDR3 contains 14 residues. CDR1 is SGHRS and CDR2 is YFSETQ in the germline V gene. J lost 6 bases, V lost 4 bases, and 8 bases had no gene match. Written as DNA, the CDR3 is TGCGCCAGCAGCCTCGGACTAGGGTCGGATACGCAGTATTTT. Translation: CASSLGLGSDTQYF.

V usage is TRBV18 and J usage is TRBJ2-5; 10 bases line up with TRBD1. The junction had 4 bases not matched to a gene; V was cut back by 2 bases and J by 4 bases. Per germline, CDR1 KGHSH and CDR2 LQKENI. The CDR3 runs 15 residues. The CDR3 loop is CASSPGTGDRETQYF. The CDR3 DNA reads TGTGCCAGCTCACCAGGGACAGGGGATAGAGAGACCCAGTACTTC.

The chain carries TRBV7-9 and TRBJ2-1; 10 bases are shared with TRBD1. V dropped 5 bases and J dropped 9; count of bases not matched to a gene: 4. Germline V lookup: CDR1 SEHNR, CDR2 FQNEAQ (reference sequence). This CDR3 region has 13 residues. The CDR3 sequence is CASSAGTGAEQFF. The CDR3 DNA is TGTGCCAGCAGCGCCGGGACAGGGGCTGAGCAGTTCTTC.

The V and J genes are TRBV11-2 and TRBJ2-1, with 8 bases fitting TRBD2. This CDR3 has 18 amino acids. Germline values: CDR1 SGHAT, CDR2 FQNNGV. J lost 3 bases, V lost 1 base, and 11 bases had no gene match. The chain's CDR3 is CASSLGGRTSFRYNEQFF. The CDR3 nucleotides read TGTGCCAGCAGCTTAGGTGGCAGGACTAGCTTCCGCTACAATGAGCAGTTCTTC.

The table lists this clone with a count of one. V is TRBV5-1 and J is TRBJ1-1, with D uncertain. The CDR3 is 12 residues long. Germline CDR1 SGHRS, CDR2 YFSETQ. The V end was cut by 3 bases, the J end by 1 base, with 4 bases between. The CDR3 is CASSSSNTEAFF. DNA for the CDR3: TGCGCCAGCAGCTCGTCGAACACTGAAGCTTTCTTT. Together with reference TRBV5-1 and TRBJ1-1, the CDR3 gives the full variable domain: KAGVTQTPRYLIKTRGQQVTLSCSPISGHRSVSWYQQTPGQGLQFLFEYFSETQRNKGNFPGRFSGRQFSNSRSEMNVSTLELGDSALYLCASSSSNTEAFFGQGTRLTVV.

This chain connects TRBV9 to TRBJ1-5, with D uncertain. Germline V CDR1 and CDR2: SGDLS, YYNGEE. Deletions cut 0 bases from V and 5 bases from J, with 6 bases between. The CDR3 is 13 amino acids. This CDR3 reads CASSVGRDQPQHF. CDR3 in DNA: TGTGCCAGCAGCGTAGGCCGGGATCAGCCCCAGCATTTT.

V is TRBV29-1 and J is TRBJ2-1; tentative D call: TRBD2 (6 bases). The germline V and J ends were trimmed by 7 bases and 7 bases, with 8 bases remaining between them. Germline V gene sequence: CDR1 SQVTM, CDR2 ANQGSEA. The CDR3 runs to 10 residues. CDR3 sequence (DNA): TGCAGCGGGGCGGGGAATGAGCAGTTCTTC. Its protein is CSGAGNEQFF.

This sequence joins TRBV5-4 and TRBJ2-7, with 9 nucleotides matching TRBD1. V trimming: 4 bases; J trimming: 2 bases; junction bases outside the gene matches: 10. There are 16 residues in the CDR3. Germline CDR1 SGHNT, CDR2 YYREEE (reference sequence). CDR3 in DNA: TGTGCCAGCAGCGTCGCGGGGACAGGGATTCCCTACGAGCAGTACTTC. Amino acid sequence: CASSVAGTGIPYEQYF.

This clone showed up just a few times. This chain links TRBV10-3 with TRBJ2-2; maybe TRBD2 (7 bases). Trimming pared 2 bases from V and 4 bases from J, leaving 11 bases between. From germline, CDR1 is ENHRY and CDR2 SYGVKD. CDR3 size: 15 residues. The CDR3 DNA reads as TGTGCCATCAGTGAGGTCGGGGGGCCCACCGGGGAGCTGTTTTTT. Protein product: CAISEVGGPTGELFF.

V and J are TRBV24-1 and TRBJ2-7, with 8 bases matching TRBD1. From germline, CDR1 is KGHDR and CDR2 SFDVKD. J was trimmed by 6 bases and V by 9 bases; bases with no gene match: 6. This CDR3 comprises 12 residues. The CDR3 bases are TGTGCCACCGCCGGACAGGGTCGCGAGCAGTACTTC. Translated, it gives CATAGQGREQYF.

The chain uses TRBV9 and TRBJ2-2, with a possible D match to TRBD2 (6 bases). V was shortened by 0 bases and J by 1 base, with 13 bases between the two germline ends. CDR1 is SGDLS, CDR2 YYNGEE, per germline. This CDR3 comprises 17 residues. This CDR3 reads CASSVGVGGENTGELFF. The CDR3 nucleotides are TGTGCCAGCAGCGTAGGGGTCGGAGGGGAGAACACCGGGGAGCTGTTTTTT. Using reference TRBV9 and TRBJ2-2 for the parts outside the CDR3, the full variable domain is DSGVTQTPKHLITATGQRVTLRCSPRSGDLSVYWYQQSLDQGLQFLIQYYNGEERAKGNILERFSAQQFPDLHSELNLSSLELGDSALYFCASSVGVGGENTGELFFGEGSRLTVL.

The chain joins TRBV18 to TRBJ2-2; 8 bases are a match to TRBD1. V gave up 5 bases and J gave up 4 bases; unmatched junction bases: 6. Germline-derived CDR1 and CDR2 are KGHSH and LQKENI. The CDR3 has 15 residues. The CDR3 here is CASSGGQGGTGELFF. For the CDR3, the DNA is TGTGCCAGCTCAGGCGGACAGGGAGGCACCGGGGAGCTGTTTTTT.

This clone was counted only a few times. The chain carries TRBV7-3 and TRBJ2-5; 10 bases are shared with TRBD2. Germline CDR1 reads SGHTA; CDR2 reads FQGTGA. This CDR3 contains 15 residues. J lost 7 bases, V lost 2 bases, and 7 bases had no gene match. The CDR3 here is CASSLGSGGAWTQYF. CDR3 DNA: TGTGCCAGCAGCTTAGGGAGCGGGGGGGCCTGGACCCAGTACTTC.

V gene TRBV10-1 combines with J gene TRBJ2-1; no reliable D call. The CDR3 is 13 residues long. CDR1 and CDR2 (germline): WNHNN, SYGVQD (reference sequence). Trimming removed 4 bases from V and 6 bases from J, with 10 bases in between. CDR3 residues: CASSGAFRNEQFF. CDR3 DNA: TGCGCCAGCAGTGGCGCATTTCGCAATGAGCAGTTCTTC.

The CDR3 DNA sequence: TGCGCCAGCAGCCAAGGTCGGGACACCGCAGGACCCCAGCATTTT. This sequence encodes CASSQGRDTAGPQHF. This chain links TRBV4-1 with TRBJ1-5, with D perhaps TRBD1 (6 bases). The CDR3 contains 15 residues. V gave up 1 base and J gave up 10 bases, with 17 bases separating them. Germline assignment: CDR1 MGHRA and CDR2 YSYEKL.